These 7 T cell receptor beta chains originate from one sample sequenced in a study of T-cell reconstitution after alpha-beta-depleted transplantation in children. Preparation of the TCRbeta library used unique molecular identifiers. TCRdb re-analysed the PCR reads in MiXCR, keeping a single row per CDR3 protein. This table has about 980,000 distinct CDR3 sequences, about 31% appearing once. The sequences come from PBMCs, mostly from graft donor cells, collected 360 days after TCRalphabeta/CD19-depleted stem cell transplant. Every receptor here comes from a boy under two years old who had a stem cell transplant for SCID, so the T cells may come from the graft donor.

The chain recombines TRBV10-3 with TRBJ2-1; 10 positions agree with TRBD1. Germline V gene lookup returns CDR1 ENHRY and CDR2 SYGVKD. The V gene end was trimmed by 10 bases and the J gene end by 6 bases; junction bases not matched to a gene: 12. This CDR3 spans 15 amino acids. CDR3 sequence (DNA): TGTGCCACGGGGGACAGGGGACGGCAAGGCAATGAGCAGTTCTTC. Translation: CATGDRGRQGNEQFF.

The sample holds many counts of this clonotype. The CDR3 spells CSVIQGVHEQYF. CDR3 bases: TGCAGCGTGATCCAGGGTGTCCACGAGCAGTACTTC. The chain joins TRBV29-1 to TRBJ2-7; possibly TRBD1 for D (5 bases). Per the germline V gene, CDR1 is SQVTM and CDR2 is ANQGSEA. CDR3 length: 12 residues. V lost 6 bases, J lost 5 bases, and 14 bases lay in between.

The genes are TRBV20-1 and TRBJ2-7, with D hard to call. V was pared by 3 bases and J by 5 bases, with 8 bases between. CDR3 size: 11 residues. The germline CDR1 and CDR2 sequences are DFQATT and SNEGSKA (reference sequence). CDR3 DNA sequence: TGCAGTGCTAGCAGACGGCACGAGCAGTACTTC. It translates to CSASRRHEQYF.

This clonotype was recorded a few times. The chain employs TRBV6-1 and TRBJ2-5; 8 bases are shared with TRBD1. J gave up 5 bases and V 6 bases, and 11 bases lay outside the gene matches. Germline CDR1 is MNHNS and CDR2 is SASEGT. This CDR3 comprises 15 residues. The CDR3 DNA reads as TGTGCCAGCAGGTCAGGGGGCGCGAAACGTGAGACCCAGTACTTC. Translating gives CASRSGGAKRETQYF.

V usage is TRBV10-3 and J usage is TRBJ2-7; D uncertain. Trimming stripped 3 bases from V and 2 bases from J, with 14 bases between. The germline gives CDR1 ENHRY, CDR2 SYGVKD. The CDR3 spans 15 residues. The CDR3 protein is CAISEGQAAPYEQYF. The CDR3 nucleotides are TGTGCCATCAGTGAAGGCCAAGCAGCGCCCTACGAGCAGTACTTC.

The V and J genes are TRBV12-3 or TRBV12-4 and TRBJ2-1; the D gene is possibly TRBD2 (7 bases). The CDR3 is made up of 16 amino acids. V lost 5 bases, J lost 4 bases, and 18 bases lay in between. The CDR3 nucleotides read TGTGCCAGCAGTCCCCATCCAGGGGAGGGTTACAATGAGCAGTTCTTC. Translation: CASSPHPGEGYNEQFF.

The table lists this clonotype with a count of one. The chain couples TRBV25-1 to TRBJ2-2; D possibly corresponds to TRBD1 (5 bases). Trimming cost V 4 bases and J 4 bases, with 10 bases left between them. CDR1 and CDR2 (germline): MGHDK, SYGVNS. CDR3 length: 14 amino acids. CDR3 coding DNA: TGTGCCAGCAGTGGTTATGGGGCCACCGGGGAGCTGTTTTTT. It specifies CASSGYGATGELFF.